This passage covers 16 T cell receptor beta chains from one sample sequenced in a study of T cells expressing NK-cell markers (TCRdb year 2020). The library was prepared using 5' RACE. The run used an Illumina HiSeq 2000. Reprocessed by TCRdb, the reads give a single entry per CDR3 protein sequence, without DNA. In this sample's table one finds more than 400,000 distinct CDR3 sequences. The top ten hold 6% to 9.5% of the sample. Sequences were obtained from blood T cells: a sorted CD56 or NKG2C T cell subset, CD4+ or CD8+ T cells, or bulk PBMC T cells (not recorded which). The receptors originated from a woman aged 18 to 75 in good health.

The CDR3 protein is CSARGYGGGNEQFF. The chain is built from TRBV20-1 and TRBJ2-1; TCRdb returns TRBD1, unconfirmable since there is no DNA. The CDR3 is 14 amino acids. Germline CDR1 is DFQATT and CDR2 is SNEGSKA (reference sequence).

The rearrangement joins TRBV19 to TRBJ1-1. CDR3 length: 14 amino acids. Looked up from germline, CDR1 is LNHDA and CDR2 is SQIVND (reference sequence). The CDR3 reads CASSRGGGGTEAFF.

The chain links TRBV11-1 to TRBJ2-1; TCRdb outputs TRBD2, but without DNA this stays unchecked. There are 14 residues in the CDR3. From germline, CDR1 is SGHAT and CDR2 FQDESV (reference sequence). CDR3: CASSWTSGTNEQFF.

The chain links TRBV9 to TRBJ2-1. This CDR3 contains 16 residues. The germline gives CDR1 SGDLS, CDR2 YYNGEE. The CDR3 spells CASSVAYGSSYNEQFF.

This chain uses TRBV5-1 with TRBJ1-2; absent DNA, TCRdb's TRBD1 call cannot be checked. CDR1 and CDR2 from the germline V gene are SGHRS and YFSETQ. The CDR3 contains 12 residues. The CDR3 reads CASSFGQSGYTF. Looking up the rest from reference TRBV5-1 and TRBJ1-2 gives the full variable domain: KAGVTQTPRYLIKTRGQQVTLSCSPISGHRSVSWYQQTPGQGLQFLFEYFSETQRNKGNFPGRFSGRQFSNSRSEMNVSTLELGDSALYLCASSFGQSGYTFGSGTRLTVV.

The chain couples TRBV7-8 to TRBJ2-5; as DNA is missing, the TRBD2 call by TCRdb cannot be tested. Germline CDR1 and CDR2: SGHVS and FQNEAQ. This CDR3 is built from 13 residues. The CDR3: CASSPGPKGTQYF.

The chain has TRBV4-2 and TRBJ2-2; the TRBD1 assignment by TCRdb is unverifiable without DNA. Germline lookup yields CDR1 LGHNA and CDR2 YNFKEQ. There are 14 residues in the CDR3. This CDR3 reads CASSHNRVFGELFF.

The chain links TRBV30 to TRBJ2-2; TCRdb selects TRBD2, and the lack of DNA leaves this call unchecked. Germline loops: CDR1 GTSNPN, CDR2 SVGIG (reference sequence). The CDR3 totals 15 residues. CDR3 amino acids: CAWTLAGANTGELFF.

The chain carries TRBV19 and TRBJ2-2. The V gene's germline CDR1 is LNHDA and CDR2 SQIVND (reference sequence). This CDR3 is 13 amino acids long. CDR3 region: CASSTDNTGELFF.

V gene TRBV12-3 or TRBV12-4 combines with J gene TRBJ2-6; TCRdb proposes TRBD1, but this gene call is untestable without DNA. The CDR3 sequence is 18 residues long. Here the CDR3 reads CASSRLSGATSGANVLTF.

The chain joins TRBV4-1 to TRBJ2-1; with no DNA, the TCRdb D assignment of TRBD2 cannot be verified. The CDR3 has 16 residues. CDR1 and CDR2 (germline): MGHRA, YSYEKL. CDR3 amino acids: CASSQGLAGLYNEQFF.

V is TRBV7-2 and J is TRBJ2-4. Per the germline V gene, CDR1 is SGHTA and CDR2 is FQGNSA. The CDR3 runs to 14 residues. The CDR3 spells CASSGSVAKNIQYF. Looking up the rest from reference TRBV7-2 and TRBJ2-4 gives the full variable domain: GAGVSQSPSNKVTEKGKDVELRCDPISGHTALYWYRQSLGQGLEFLIYFQGNSAPDKSGLPSDRFSAERTGGSVSTLTIQRTQQEDSAVYLCASSGSVAKNIQYFGAGTRLSVL.

The chain carries TRBV20-1 and TRBJ2-3; TCRdb's D call, TRBD2, is unchecked because there is no DNA. This CDR3 comprises 16 residues. CDR1 is DFQATT and CDR2 is SNEGSKA in the germline V gene (reference sequence). The CDR3: CSARDRLAGTTDTQYF.

V and J are TRBV30 and TRBJ2-7. CDR1 GTSNPN and CDR2 SVGIG come from the germline V gene (reference sequence). The CDR3 is 12 residues long. CDR3 amino acids: CAWSVATYEQYF.

The V gene is TRBV29-1, the J gene TRBJ1-1; the D call of TRBD1 rests on TCRdb alone, since no DNA is present to check it. This CDR3 region has 13 residues. Looked up from germline, CDR1 is SQVTM and CDR2 is ANQGSEA. The chain's CDR3 is CSVEQGTGTEAFF.

The chain joins TRBV6-5 to TRBJ1-5; TCRdb's D gene call, TRBD1, goes unchecked for lack of DNA. In germline, CDR1 is MNHEY, CDR2 SVGAGI. The CDR3 loop spans 14 amino acids. Here the CDR3 reads CASSYLGGNQPQHF.